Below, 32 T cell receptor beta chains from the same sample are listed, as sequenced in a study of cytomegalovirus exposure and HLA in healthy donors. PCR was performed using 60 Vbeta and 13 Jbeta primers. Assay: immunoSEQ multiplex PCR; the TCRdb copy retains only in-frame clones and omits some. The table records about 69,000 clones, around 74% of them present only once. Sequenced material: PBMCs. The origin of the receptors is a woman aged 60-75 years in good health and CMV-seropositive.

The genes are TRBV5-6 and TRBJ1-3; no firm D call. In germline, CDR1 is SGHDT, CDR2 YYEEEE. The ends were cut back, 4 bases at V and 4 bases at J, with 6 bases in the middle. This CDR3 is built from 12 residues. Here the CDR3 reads CASSRGGNTIYF. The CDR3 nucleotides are TGTGCCAGCAGCAGAGGGGGAAACACCATATATTTT.

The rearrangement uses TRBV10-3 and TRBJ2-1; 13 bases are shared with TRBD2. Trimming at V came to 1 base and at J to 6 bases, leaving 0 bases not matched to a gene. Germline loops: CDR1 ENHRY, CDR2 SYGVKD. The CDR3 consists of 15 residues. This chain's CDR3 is CAISEWTSGSNEQFF. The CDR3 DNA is TGTGCCATCAGTGAGTGGACTAGCGGGAGCAATGAGCAGTTCTTC.

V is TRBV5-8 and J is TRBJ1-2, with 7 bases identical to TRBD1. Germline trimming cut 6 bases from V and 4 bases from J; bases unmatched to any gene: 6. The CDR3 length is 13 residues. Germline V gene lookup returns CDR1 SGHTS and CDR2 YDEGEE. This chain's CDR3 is CASTRRGSYGYTF. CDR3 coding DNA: TGTGCCAGCACTCGCAGGGGGTCCTATGGCTACACCTTC. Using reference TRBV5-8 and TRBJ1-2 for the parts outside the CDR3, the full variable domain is EAGVTQSPTHLIKTRGQQATLRCSPISGHTSVYWYQQALGLGLQFLLWYDEGEERNRGNFPPRFSGRQFPNYSSELNVNALELEDSALYLCASTRRGSYGYTFGSGTRLTVV.

For the CDR3, the DNA is TGTGCCTGGAGTCCGATGTGGACTAGCGGGGGGAGGCAAGATACGCAGTATTTT. It codes for CAWSPMWTSGGRQDTQYF. The chain carries TRBV30 and TRBJ2-3, with TRBD2 matching over 14 bases. V lost 2 bases and J lost 5; bases outside the gene matches: 12. Germline CDR1 GTSNPN, CDR2 SVGIG (reference sequence). The CDR3 runs 18 residues. Supplemented by reference TRBV30 and TRBJ2-3, the full variable domain reads SQTIHQWPATLVQPVGSPLSLECTVEGTSNPNLYWYRQAAGRGLQLLFYSVGIGQISSEVPQNLSASRPQDRQFILSSKKLLLSDSGFYLCAWSPMWTSGGRQDTQYFGPGTRLTVL.

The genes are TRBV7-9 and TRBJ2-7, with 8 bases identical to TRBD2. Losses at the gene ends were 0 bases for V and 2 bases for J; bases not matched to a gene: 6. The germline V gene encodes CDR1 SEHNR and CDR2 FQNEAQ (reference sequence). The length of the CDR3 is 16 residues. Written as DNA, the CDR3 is TGTGCCAGCAGCTTAGCACTCGCGGGGGGCCCCTACGAGCAGTACTTC. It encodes CASSLALAGGPYEQYF.

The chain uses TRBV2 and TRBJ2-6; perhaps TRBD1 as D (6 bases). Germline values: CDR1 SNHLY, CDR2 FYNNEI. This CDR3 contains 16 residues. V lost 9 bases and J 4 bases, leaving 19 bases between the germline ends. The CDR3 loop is CARTGTSVSGANVLTF. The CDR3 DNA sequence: TGTGCCAGGACCGGGACATCCGTAAGCGGGGCCAACGTCCTGACTTTC. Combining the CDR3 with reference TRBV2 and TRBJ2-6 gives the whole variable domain EPEVTQTPSHQVTQMGQEVILRCVPISNHLYFYWYRQILGQKVEFLVSFYNNEISEKSEIFDDQFSVERPDGSNFTLKIRSTKLEDSAMYFCARTGTSVSGANVLTFGAGSRLTVL.

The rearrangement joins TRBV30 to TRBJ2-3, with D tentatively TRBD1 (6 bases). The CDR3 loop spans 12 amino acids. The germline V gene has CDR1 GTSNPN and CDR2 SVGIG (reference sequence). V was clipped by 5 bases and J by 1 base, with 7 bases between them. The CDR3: CAWGGGTDTQYF. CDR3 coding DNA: TGTGCCTGGGGGGGCGGCACAGATACGCAGTATTTT.

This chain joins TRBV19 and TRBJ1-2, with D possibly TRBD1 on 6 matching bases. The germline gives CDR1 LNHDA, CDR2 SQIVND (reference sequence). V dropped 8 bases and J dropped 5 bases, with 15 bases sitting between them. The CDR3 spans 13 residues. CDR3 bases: TGTGCCAGTCAGACAGGCAAGGGGTATGGCTACACCTTC. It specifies CASQTGKGYGYTF.

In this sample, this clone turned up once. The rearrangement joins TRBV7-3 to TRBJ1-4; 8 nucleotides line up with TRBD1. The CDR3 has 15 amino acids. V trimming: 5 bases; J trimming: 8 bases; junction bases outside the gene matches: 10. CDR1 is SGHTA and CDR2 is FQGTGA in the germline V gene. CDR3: CASSPWTGRREKLFF. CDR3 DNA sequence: TGTGCCAGCAGCCCGTGGACAGGGCGACGGGAAAAACTGTTTTTT. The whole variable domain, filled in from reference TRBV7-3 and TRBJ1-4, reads GAGVSQTPSNKVTEKGKYVELRCDPISGHTALYWYRQSLGQGPEFLIYFQGTGAADDSGLPNDRFFAVRPEGSVSTLKIQRTERGDSAVYLCASSPWTGRREKLFFGSGTQLSVL.

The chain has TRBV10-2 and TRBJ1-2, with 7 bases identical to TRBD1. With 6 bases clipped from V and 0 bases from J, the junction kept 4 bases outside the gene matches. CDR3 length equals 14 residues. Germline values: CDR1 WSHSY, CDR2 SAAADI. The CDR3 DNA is TGCGCCAGCAGCTTAGGACAGGCTAACTATGGCTACACCTTC. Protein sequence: CASSLGQANYGYTF.

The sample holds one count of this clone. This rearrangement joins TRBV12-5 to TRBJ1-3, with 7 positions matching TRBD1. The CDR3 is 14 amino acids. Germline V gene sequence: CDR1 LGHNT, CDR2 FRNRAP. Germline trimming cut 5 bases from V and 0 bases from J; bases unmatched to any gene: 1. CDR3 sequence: CASGPGGSGNTIYF. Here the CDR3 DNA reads TGTGCTAGTGGTCCAGGGGGCTCTGGAAACACCATATATTTT.

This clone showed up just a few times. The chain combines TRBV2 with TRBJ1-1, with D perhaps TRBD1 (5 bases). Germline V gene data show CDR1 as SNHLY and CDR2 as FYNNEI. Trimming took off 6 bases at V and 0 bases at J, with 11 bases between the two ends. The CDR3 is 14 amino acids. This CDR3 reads CASRIQALNTEAFF. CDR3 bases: TGTGCCAGCAGGATACAGGCCCTGAACACTGAAGCTTTCTTT.

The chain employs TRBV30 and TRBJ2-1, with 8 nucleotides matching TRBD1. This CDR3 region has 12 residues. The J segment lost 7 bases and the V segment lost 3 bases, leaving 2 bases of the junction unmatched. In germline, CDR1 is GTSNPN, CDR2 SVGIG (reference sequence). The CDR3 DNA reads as TGTGCCTGGAGCGGACAGGGTAATGAGCAGTTCTTC. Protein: CAWSGQGNEQFF.

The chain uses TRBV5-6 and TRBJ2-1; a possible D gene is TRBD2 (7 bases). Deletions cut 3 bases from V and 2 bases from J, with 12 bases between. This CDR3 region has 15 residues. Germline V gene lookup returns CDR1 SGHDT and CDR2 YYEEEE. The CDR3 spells CASSWGRGAYNEQFF. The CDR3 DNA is TGTGCCAGCAGCTGGGGGAGGGGGGCCTACAATGAGCAGTTCTTC.

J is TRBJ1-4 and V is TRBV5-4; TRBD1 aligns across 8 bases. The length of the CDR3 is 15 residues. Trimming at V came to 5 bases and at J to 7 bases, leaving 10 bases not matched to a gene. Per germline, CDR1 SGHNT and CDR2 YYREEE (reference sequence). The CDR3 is CASRSDRAQSEKLFF. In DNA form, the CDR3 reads TGTGCCAGCAGATCGGACAGGGCCCAATCTGAAAAACTGTTTTTT.

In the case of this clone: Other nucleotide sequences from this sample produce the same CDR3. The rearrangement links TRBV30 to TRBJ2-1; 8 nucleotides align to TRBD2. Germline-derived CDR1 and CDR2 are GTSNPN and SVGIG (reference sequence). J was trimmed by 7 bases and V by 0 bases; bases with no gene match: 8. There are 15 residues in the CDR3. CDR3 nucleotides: TGTGCCTGGAGTGTTGGGCTAGCGGGTGGTAATGAGCAGTTCTTC. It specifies CAWSVGLAGGNEQFF.

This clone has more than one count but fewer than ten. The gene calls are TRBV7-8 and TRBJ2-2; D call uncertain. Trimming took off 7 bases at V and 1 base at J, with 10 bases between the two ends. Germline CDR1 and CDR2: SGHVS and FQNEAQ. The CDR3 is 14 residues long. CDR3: CASIPGRNTGELFF. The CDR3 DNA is TGTGCCAGCATCCCAGGCAGGAACACCGGGGAGCTGTTTTTT.

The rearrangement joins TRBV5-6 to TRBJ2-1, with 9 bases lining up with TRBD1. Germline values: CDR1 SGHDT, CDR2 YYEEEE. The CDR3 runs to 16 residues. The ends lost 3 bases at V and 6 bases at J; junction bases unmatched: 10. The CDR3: CASSSIGDRDSNEQFF. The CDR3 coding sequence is TGTGCCAGCAGCTCGATAGGGGACAGGGACAGCAATGAGCAGTTCTTC. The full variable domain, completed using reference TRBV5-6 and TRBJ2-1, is DAGVTQSPTHLIKTRGQQVTLRCSPKSGHDTVSWYQQALGQGPQFIFQYYEEEERQRGNFPDRFSGHQFPNYSSELNVNALLLGDSALYLCASSSIGDRDSNEQFFGPGTRLTVL.

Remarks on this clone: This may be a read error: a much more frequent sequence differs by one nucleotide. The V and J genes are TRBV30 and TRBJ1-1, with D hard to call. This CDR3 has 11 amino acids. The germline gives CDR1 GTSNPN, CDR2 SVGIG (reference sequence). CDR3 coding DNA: TGTTCCTGGTTAGTGAACACTGAAGCTTTCTTT. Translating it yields CSWLVNTEAFF.

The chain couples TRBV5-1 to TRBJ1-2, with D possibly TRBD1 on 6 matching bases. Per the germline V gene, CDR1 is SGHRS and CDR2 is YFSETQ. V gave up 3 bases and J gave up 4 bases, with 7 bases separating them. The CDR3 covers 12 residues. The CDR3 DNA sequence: TGCGCCAGCAGCTCGGACAGCTATGGCTACACCTTC. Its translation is CASSSDSYGYTF.

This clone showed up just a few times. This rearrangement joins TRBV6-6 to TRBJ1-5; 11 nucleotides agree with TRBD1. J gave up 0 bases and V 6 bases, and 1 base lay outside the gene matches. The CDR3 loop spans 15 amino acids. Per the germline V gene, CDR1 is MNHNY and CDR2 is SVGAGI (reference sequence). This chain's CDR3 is CASRDRGPSNQPQHF. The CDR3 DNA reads TGTGCCAGCAGGGACAGGGGGCCTAGCAATCAGCCCCAGCATTTT.

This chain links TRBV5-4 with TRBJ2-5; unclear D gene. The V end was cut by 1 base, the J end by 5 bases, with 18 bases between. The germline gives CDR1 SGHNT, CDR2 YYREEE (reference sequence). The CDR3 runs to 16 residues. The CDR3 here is CASSLRRWLGGETQYF. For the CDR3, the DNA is TGTGCCAGCAGCTTGCGCCGCTGGCTCGGCGGCGAGACCCAGTACTTC. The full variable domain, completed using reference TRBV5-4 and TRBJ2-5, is ETGVTQSPTHLIKTRGQQVTLRCSSQSGHNTVSWYQQALGQGPQFIFQYYREEENGRGNFPPRFSGLQFPNYSSELNVNALELDDSALYLCASSLRRWLGGETQYFGPGTRLLVL.

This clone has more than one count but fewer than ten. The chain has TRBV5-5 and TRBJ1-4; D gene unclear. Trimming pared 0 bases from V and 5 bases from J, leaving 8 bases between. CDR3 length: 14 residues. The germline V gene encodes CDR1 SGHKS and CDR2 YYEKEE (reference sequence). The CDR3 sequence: CASSLVAANEKLFF. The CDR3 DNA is TGTGCCAGCAGCTTGGTGGCAGCGAATGAAAAACTGTTTTTT.

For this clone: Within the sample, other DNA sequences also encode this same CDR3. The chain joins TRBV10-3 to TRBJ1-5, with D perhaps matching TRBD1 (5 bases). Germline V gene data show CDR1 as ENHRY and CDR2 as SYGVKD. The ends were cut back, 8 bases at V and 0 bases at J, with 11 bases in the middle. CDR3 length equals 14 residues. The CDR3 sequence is CAIGTGDSNQPQHF. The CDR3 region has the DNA TGTGCCATCGGCACAGGAGATAGCAATCAGCCCCAGCATTTT.

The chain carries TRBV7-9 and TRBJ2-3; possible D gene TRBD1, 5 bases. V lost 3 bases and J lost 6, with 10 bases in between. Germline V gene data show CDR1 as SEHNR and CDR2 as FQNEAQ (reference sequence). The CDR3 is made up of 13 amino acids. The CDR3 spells CASSLLAGDTQYF. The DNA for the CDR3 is TGTGCCAGCAGCTTGTTAGCAGGGGATACGCAGTATTTT.

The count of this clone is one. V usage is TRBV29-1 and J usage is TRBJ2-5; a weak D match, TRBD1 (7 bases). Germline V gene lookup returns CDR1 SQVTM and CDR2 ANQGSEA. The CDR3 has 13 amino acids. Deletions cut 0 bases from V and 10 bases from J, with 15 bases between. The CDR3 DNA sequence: TGCAGCGTTGAAGATACAGGGGACTCGGACCAGTACTTC. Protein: CSVEDTGDSDQYF.

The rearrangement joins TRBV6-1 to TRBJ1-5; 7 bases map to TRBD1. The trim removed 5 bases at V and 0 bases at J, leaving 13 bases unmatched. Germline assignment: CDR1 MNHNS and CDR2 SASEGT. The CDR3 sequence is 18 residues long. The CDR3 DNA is TGTGCCAGCAGTCAAGGGGGGCTGGGACAGTATAGCAATCAGCCCCAGCATTTT. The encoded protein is CASSQGGLGQYSNQPQHF.

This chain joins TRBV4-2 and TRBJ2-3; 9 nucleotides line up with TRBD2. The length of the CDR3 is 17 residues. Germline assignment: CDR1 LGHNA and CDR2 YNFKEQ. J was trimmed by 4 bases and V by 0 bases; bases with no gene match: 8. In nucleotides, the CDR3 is TGTGCCAGCAGCCAAGATGGTAGCGGGGGTGGTGCAGATACGCAGTATTTT. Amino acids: CASSQDGSGGGADTQYF.

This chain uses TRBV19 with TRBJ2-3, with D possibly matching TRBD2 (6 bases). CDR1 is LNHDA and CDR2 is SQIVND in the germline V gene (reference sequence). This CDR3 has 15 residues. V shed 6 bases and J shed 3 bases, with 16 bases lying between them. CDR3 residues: CASRPYGGSTDTQYF. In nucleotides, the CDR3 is TGTGCCAGTAGGCCTTACGGGGGTTCAACAGATACGCAGTATTTT.

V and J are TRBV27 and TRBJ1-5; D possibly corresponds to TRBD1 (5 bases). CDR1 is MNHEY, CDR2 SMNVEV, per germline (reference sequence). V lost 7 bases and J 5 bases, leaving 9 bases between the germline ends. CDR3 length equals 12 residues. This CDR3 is CASKTDYQPQHF. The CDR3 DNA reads TGTGCCAGCAAGACAGACTATCAGCCCCAGCATTTT.

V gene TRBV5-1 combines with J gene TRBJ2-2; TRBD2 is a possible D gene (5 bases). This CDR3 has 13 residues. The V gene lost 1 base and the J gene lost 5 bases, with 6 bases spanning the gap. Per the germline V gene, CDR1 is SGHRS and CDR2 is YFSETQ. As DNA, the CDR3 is TGCGCCAGCAGCTTGAGGGAGACCGGGGAGCTGTTTTTT. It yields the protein CASSLRETGELFF. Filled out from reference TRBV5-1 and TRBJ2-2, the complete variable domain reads KAGVTQTPRYLIKTRGQQVTLSCSPISGHRSVSWYQQTPGQGLQFLFEYFSETQRNKGNFPGRFSGRQFSNSRSEMNVSTLELGDSALYLCASSLRETGELFFGEGSRLTVL.

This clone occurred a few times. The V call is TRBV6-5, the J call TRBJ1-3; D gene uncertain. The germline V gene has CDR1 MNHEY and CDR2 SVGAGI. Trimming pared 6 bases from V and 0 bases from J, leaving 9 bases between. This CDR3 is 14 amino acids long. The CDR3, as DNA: TGTGCCAGCAGGGGCGATTTCTCTGGAAACACCATATATTTT. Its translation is CASRGDFSGNTIYF.